This T cell receptor (beta chain) was recorded in a study of blood T cells in healthy people across ages. Through a sample-barcoded 5' primer and a J-beta primer mix, a second PCR was run for roughly 6 to 12 cycles. Unique molecular identifiers of 12 random nucleotides labeled each cDNA. MiXCR was run by TCRdb on the 5' RACE reads, yielding one entry per CDR3 protein. The sample has some 1.7 million distinct CDR3 sequences; roughly 27% are singletons. Points on this clonotype: Its specificity is unknown.

Whole-study results and caveats: Expanded clonotype changes were possibly confounded by unknown donor CMV status. The lack of PBMC sorting stopped any conclusive naive versus antigen-experienced comparison.

The germline CDR1 and CDR2 sequences are MNHEY and SVGAGI. This CDR3 has 15 amino acids. The germline V and J ends were trimmed by 6 bases and 7 bases, with 18 bases remaining between them. V and J are TRBV6-5 and TRBJ2-2; D may be TRBD1 (6 bases). The material sequenced was blood. The clonotype comes from a woman under 40 in good health. The CDR3 bases are TGTGCCAGCAGAAGCCCTCTGGGGGCAAGCGGGGAGCTGTTTTTT. Translation: CASRSPLGASGELFF.